This entry concerns a single TCR beta chain. No antigen is known for it. This sample was included in a study of shared clonotypes between healthy human individuals. Study findings and constraints: Sharing across a few donors was seen in 4% to 6.5% of naive CD4 clonotypes. Memory subsets generally showed smaller estimated richness than naive subsets did. In having few donors, the study represented limited genetic and exposure-history diversity.

The CDR3 runs 14 residues. The germline V and J ends were trimmed by 5 bases and 5 bases, with 15 bases remaining between them. The germline CDR1 and CDR2 sequences are KGHSH and LQKENI. Here immunoSEQ multiplex PCR was the method, and the copy in TCRdb shows in-frame clones only, minus some. The data contain about 100,000 clones, roughly three quarters of them singletons. The material sequenced was memory CD8+ T cells sorted from blood. Documented subset: CD45RO+ cells pooled with CCR7-negative TemRA cells. The sequence came from a man between 25 and 39 years old in good health. The chain employs TRBV18 and TRBJ1-1, with D possibly TRBD1 on 5 matching bases. This chain's CDR3 is CASSTNRGETEAFF. CDR3 DNA: TGTGCCAGCTCAACCAACCGGGGGGAGACTGAAGCTTTCTTT.